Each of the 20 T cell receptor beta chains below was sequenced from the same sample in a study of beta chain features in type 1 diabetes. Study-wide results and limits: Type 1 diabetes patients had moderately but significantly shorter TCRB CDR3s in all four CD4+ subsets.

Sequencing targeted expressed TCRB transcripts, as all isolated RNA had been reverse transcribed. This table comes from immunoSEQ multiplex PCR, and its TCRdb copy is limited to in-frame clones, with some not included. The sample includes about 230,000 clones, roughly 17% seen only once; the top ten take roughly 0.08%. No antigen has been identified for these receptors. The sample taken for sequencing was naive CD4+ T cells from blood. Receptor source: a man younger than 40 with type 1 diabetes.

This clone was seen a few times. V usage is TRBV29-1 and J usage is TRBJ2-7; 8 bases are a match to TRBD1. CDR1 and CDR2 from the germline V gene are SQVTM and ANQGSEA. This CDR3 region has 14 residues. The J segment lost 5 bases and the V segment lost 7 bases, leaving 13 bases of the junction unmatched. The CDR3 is CSDTRTGWNNEQYF. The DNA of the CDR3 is TGCAGCGATACCCGGACAGGGTGGAACAACGAGCAGTACTTC.

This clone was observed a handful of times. The CDR3 region is CSVDPQIQETQYF. The CDR3 DNA follows: TGCAGCGTTGACCCACAAATCCAAGAGACCCAGTACTTC. The genes are TRBV29-1 and TRBJ2-5, with D hard to call. The CDR3 contains 13 residues. Between the trimmed V and J ends, which lost 3 bases and 1 base, there was a span of 9 bases. CDR1 SQVTM and CDR2 ANQGSEA come from the germline V gene.

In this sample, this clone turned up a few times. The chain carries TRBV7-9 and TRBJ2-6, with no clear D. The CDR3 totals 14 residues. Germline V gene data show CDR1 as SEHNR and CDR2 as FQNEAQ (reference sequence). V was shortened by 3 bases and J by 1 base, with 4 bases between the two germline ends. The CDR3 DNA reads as TGTGCCAGCAGCTTCCCATCTGGGGCCAACGTCCTGACTTTC. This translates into CASSFPSGANVLTF.

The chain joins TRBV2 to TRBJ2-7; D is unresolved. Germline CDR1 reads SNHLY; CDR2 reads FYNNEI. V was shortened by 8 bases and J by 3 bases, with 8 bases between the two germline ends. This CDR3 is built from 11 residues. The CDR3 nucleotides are TGTGCCAGCGTTTTGGTCTACGAGCAGTACTTC. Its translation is CASVLVYEQYF.

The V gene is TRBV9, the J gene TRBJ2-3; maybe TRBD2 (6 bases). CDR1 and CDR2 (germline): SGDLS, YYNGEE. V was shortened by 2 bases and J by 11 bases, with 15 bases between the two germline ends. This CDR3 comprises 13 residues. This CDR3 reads CASSVEHAEGQYF. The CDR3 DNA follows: TGTGCCAGCAGCGTGGAGCACGCGGAGGGGCAGTATTTT.

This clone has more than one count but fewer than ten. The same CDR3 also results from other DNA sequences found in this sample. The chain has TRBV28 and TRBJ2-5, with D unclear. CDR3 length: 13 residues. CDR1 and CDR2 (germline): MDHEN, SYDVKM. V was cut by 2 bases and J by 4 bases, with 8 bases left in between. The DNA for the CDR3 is TGTGCCAGCAGTTTAGGAAGGGTAGAGACCCAGTACTTC. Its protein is CASSLGRVETQYF.

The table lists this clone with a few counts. In nucleotides, the CDR3 is TGTGCCTGGAGGGATACCGGGGAGCTGTTTTTT. Translated: CAWRDTGELFF. The genes are TRBV30 and TRBJ2-2; D call uncertain. This CDR3 spans 11 amino acids. Germline V gene sequence: CDR1 GTSNPN, CDR2 SVGIG (reference sequence). Trimming removed 3 bases at V and 5 bases at J, with 4 bases between.

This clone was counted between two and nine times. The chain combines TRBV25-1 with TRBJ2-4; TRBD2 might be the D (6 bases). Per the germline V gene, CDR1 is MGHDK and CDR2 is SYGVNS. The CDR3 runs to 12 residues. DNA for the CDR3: TGTCCGGGAGAAATAGCCAAAAACATTCAGTACTTC. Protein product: CPGEIAKNIQYF.

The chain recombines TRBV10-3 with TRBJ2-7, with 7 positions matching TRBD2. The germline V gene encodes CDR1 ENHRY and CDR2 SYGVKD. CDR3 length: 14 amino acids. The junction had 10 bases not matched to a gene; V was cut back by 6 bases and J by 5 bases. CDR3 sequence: CAIRNTGGSNEQYF. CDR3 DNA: TGTGCCATCAGGAACACGGGCGGGAGCAACGAGCAGTACTTC.

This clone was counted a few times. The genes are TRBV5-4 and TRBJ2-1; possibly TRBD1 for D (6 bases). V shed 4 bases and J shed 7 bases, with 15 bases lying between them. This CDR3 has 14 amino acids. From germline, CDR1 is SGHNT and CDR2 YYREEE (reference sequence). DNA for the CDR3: TGTGCCAGCAGCGTGGACCAGGGGTTGAATGAGCAGTTCTTC. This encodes CASSVDQGLNEQFF.

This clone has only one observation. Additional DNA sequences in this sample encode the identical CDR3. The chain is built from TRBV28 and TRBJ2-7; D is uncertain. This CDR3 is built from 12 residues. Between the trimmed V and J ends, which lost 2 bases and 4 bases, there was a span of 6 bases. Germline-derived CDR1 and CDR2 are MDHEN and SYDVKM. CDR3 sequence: CASSLVSYEQYF. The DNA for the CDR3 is TGTGCCAGCAGTTTAGTCTCTTACGAGCAGTACTTC.

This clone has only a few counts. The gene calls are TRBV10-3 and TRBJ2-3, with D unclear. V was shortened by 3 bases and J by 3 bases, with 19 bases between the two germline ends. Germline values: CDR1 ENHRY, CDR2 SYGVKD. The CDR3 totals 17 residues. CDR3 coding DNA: TGTGCCATCAGTGACGACCCAGGCGGCAGCGAGACAGATACGCAGTATTTT. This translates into CAISDDPGGSETDTQYF.

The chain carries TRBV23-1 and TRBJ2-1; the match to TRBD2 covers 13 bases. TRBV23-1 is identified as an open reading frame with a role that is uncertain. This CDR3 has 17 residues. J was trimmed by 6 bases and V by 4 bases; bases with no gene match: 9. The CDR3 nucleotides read TGCGCCAGCAGTCCAGTTGACGGACTAGCGGGAGTCAATGAGCAGTTCTTC. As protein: CASSPVDGLAGVNEQFF.

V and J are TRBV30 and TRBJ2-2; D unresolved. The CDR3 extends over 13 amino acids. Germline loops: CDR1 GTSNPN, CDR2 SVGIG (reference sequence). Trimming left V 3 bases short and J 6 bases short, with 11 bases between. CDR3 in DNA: TGTGCCTGGAGAGGGCCGACCCCCGGGGAGCTGTTTTTT. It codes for CAWRGPTPGELFF. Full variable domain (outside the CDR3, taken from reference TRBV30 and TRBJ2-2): SQTIHQWPATLVQPVGSPLSLECTVEGTSNPNLYWYRQAAGRGLQLLFYSVGIGQISSEVPQNLSASRPQDRQFILSSKKLLLSDSGFYLCAWRGPTPGELFFGEGSRLTVL.

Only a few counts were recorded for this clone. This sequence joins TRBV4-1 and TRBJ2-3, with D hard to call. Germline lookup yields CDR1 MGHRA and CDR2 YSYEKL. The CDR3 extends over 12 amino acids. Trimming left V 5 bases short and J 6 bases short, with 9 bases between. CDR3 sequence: CASSSRMDTQYF. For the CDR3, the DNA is TGCGCCAGCAGCTCTCGGATGGATACGCAGTATTTT.

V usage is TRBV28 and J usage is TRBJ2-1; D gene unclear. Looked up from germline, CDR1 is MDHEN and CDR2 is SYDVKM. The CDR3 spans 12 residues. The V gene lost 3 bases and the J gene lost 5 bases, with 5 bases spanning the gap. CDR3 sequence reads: CASSFRDNEQFF. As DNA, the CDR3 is TGTGCCAGCAGTTTCCGGGACAATGAGCAGTTCTTC.

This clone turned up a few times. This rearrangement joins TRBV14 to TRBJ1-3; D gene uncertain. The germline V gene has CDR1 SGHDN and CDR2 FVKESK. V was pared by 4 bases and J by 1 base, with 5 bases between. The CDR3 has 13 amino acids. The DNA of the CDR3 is TGTGCCAGCAGCCTCGGATCTGGAAACACCATATATTTT. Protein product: CASSLGSGNTIYF.

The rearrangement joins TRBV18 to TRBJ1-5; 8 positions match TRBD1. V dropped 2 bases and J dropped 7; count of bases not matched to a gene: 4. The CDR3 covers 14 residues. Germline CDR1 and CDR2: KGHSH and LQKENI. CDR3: CASSPGQGTQPQHF. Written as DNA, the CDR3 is TGTGCCAGCTCACCAGGACAGGGCACCCAGCCCCAGCATTTT.

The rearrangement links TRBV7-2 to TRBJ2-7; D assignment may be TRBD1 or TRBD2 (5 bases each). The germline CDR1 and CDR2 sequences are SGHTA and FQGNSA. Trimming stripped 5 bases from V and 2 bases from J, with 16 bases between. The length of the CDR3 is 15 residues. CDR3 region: CASSPRRDGPYEQYF. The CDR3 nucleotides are TGTGCCAGCAGCCCACGCCGGGACGGTCCCTACGAGCAGTACTTC.

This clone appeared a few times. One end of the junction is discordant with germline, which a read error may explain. The CDR3 reads CATSRDWTDHLF. The CDR3 DNA reads as TGTGCCACCAGCAGAGATTGGACGGACCACCTTTTT. The chain links TRBV15 to TRBJ2-3; D unclear. The CDR3 runs to 12 residues. Germline V lookup: CDR1 LNHNV, CDR2 YYDKDF (reference sequence).